This T cell receptor (beta chain) appears in the sequencing data of a study of T cells expressing NK-cell markers. The overall study: Researchers got TCR beta repertoires out of sorted CD3+CD56+NKG2C+, CD3+CD56+NKG2C- and CD3+CD56-NKG2C+ T cells.

With UMIs, 5'RACE template switching was used to make TCR beta cDNA. From its re-call of the 5' RACE reads, TCRdb lists each CDR3 protein once, without DNA. The listing contains around 470,000 distinct CDR3 sequences. The germline gives CDR1 SGHRS, CDR2 YFSETQ. The CDR3 loop spans 15 amino acids. The V call is TRBV5-1, the J call TRBJ2-5. The specimen was blood T cells: a sorted CD56 or NKG2C T cell subset, CD4+ or CD8+ T cells, or bulk PBMC T cells (not recorded which). The sequence came from a woman in her forties or fifties in good health. Here the CDR3 reads CASNSYGRNQETQYF.